This T cell receptor (beta chain) was captured in a study of blood T cell repertoires in COVID-19. Study context: Researchers got acute and convalescent COVID-19 samples from the United States, Italy and Spain. PBMCs, B-cell-depleted T cells, or T cells were the source of the cDNA or gDNA that made up the material.

In the original workflow: Nucleated cell number was recorded as an estimate derived from reference gene primer amplification. Libraries were prepared by immunoSEQ multiplex PCR; TCRdb keeps only in-frame clonotypes and omits some of them. That table furnishes V, J and clone size, whereas the DNA furnished D and trimming. The sample lists tens of thousands of clones, 80% to 90% occurring once. Germline values: CDR1 SNHLY, CDR2 FYNNEI. The length of the CDR3 is 13 residues. The germline V and J ends were trimmed by 11 bases and 5 bases, with 18 bases remaining between them. The chain recombines TRBV2 with TRBJ1-2; TRBD1 might be the D (5 bases). This TCR was sampled from a woman of 80 years or more with acute or convalescent COVID-19. The sequenced sample was peripheral blood. CDR3 loop: CAAVRGEKYGYTF. DNA for the CDR3: TGTGCCGCGGTGCGGGGGGAGAAATATGGCTACACCTTC.